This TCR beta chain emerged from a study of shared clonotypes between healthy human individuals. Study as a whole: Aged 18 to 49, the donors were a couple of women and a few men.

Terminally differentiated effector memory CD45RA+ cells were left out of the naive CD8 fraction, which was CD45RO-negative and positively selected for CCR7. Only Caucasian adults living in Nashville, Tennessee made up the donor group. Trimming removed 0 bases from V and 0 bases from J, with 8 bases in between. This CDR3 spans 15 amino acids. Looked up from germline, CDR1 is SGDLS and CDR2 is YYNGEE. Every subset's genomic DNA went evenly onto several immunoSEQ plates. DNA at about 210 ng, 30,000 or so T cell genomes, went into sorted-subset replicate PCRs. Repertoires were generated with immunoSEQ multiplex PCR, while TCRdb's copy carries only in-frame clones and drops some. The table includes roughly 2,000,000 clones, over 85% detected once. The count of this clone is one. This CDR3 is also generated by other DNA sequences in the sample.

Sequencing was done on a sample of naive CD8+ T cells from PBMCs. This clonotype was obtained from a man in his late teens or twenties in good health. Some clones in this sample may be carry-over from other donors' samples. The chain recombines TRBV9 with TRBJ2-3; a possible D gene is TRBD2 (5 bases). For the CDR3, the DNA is TGTGCCAGCAGCGTAGAAGACTATAGCACAGATACGCAGTATTTT. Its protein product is CASSVEDYSTDTQYF.